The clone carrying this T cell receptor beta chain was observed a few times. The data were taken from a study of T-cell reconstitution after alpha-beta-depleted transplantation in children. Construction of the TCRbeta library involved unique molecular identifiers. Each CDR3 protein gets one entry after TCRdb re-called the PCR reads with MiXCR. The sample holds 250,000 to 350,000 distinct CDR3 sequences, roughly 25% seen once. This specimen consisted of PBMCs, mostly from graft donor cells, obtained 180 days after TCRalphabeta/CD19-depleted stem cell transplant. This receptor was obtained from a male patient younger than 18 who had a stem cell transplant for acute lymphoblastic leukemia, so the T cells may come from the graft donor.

The DNA of the CDR3 is TGTGCCAGCAGAGGCCCGGGCCGCTCCTACGAGCAGTACTTC. This codes for CASRGPGRSYEQYF. The chain uses TRBV11-2 and TRBJ2-7; no reliable D call. Between the trimmed V and J ends, which lost 6 bases and 0 bases, there was a span of 12 bases. Germline CDR1 reads SGHAT; CDR2 reads FQNNGV. The CDR3 covers 14 residues.